This T cell receptor (beta chain) came from a study of cytotoxic CD8 clonotypes in ibrutinib-treated CLL. Regarding the study as a whole: Few clonotypes were public, and these shrank or held steady under treatment.

TCRdb keeps only in-frame clones here, not all; method: immunoSEQ multiplex PCR. The data contain 45,000 to 65,000 clones, roughly 83% of them seen just once; the ten biggest clones take up 20%. This clone was counted a few times. The target antigen is unknown. The CDR3 is 15 residues long. The germline CDR1 and CDR2 sequences are GTSNPN and SVGIG (reference sequence). Trimming left V 3 bases short and J 1 base short, with 15 bases between. Sequenced here: PBMCs, sampled after 24 months of ibrutinib treatment. The receptor comes from a human donor with chronic lymphocytic leukemia. This sequence joins TRBV30 and TRBJ1-1, with TRBD1 as a possible D gene (5 bases). CDR3 in DNA: TGTGCCTGGAGCCCCTGGGGGGGGGAGAACACTGAAGCTTTCTTT. Its protein is CAWSPWGGENTEAFF.